Each of the 30 T cell receptor beta chains below was sequenced from the same sample in a study of T cell repertoires in cytomegalovirus infection. For these TCRs, the target antigens are not known. TCRdb reanalysed the reads using MiXCR and keeps one entry per CDR3 protein. This sample carries roughly 49,000 distinct CDR3 sequences, 20% of them seen once, and the ten largest clones take under 20%. The sample consisted of PBMCs, sequenced either directly or after in vitro stimulation (not recorded which). All receptors derive from a human donor in good health (CMV status not recorded). Some clones in this sample may be carry-over from other donors' samples.

This clonotype was found many times. In DNA, the CDR3 is TGTGCCAGCAGTTTAACCTTGGGACTAGCGGGAGGAGATACGCAGTATTTT. Translating it yields CASSLTLGLAGGDTQYF. The gene calls are TRBV28 and TRBJ2-3, with TRBD2 matching over 15 bases. V lost 2 bases and J lost 5; bases outside the gene matches: 5. There are 17 residues in the CDR3. CDR1 and CDR2 from the germline V gene are MDHEN and SYDVKM.

This clonotype was counted many times. For the CDR3, the DNA is TGTGCCAGCAGCTTAGAGTTTGCGGGAGTCGGTAATGAGCAGTTCTTC. Encoded protein: CASSLEFAGVGNEQFF. V is TRBV7-8 and J is TRBJ2-1; 7 nucleotides agree with TRBD2. Per germline, CDR1 SGHVS and CDR2 FQNEAQ. Germline trimming cut 1 base from V and 7 bases from J; bases unmatched to any gene: 10. The CDR3 consists of 16 residues.

This clonotype was detected many times. The chain uses TRBV20-1 and TRBJ1-1; a possible D gene is TRBD1 (5 bases). The germline V gene has CDR1 DFQATT and CDR2 SNEGSKA (reference sequence). CDR3 size: 15 residues. V was clipped by 6 bases and J by 0 bases, with 17 bases between them. CDR3 residues: CSALGTGSVNTEAFF. CDR3 nucleotides: TGCAGTGCCTTAGGGACCGGTTCGGTGAACACTGAAGCTTTCTTT.

This clonotype was seen repeatedly, ten times or more. The chain has TRBV25-1 and TRBJ1-2; perhaps TRBD1 as D (5 bases). Germline CDR1 MGHDK, CDR2 SYGVNS. The V and J ends lost 5 bases and 4 bases respectively, with 14 bases between them. The CDR3 is 14 amino acids. CDR3 DNA: TGTGCCAGCAGTCCGGGCGCAGGGAGCTATGGCTACACCTTC. It yields the protein CASSPGAGSYGYTF.

The chain links TRBV10-3 to TRBJ2-3; D is perhaps TRBD2 (6 bases). Germline lookup yields CDR1 ENHRY and CDR2 SYGVKD. V lost 7 bases to trimming and J lost 2 bases, with 10 bases between them. The CDR3 is 13 amino acids. As DNA, the CDR3 is TGTGCCATCAACCAGGGACTCACAGATACGCAGTATTTT. Protein sequence: CAINQGLTDTQYF.

The V and J genes are TRBV29-1 and TRBJ2-7; 13 positions agree with TRBD2. Germline trimming cut 4 bases from V and 2 bases from J; bases unmatched to any gene: 5. This CDR3 contains 15 residues. Germline V gene sequence: CDR1 SQVTM, CDR2 ANQGSEA. The CDR3 here is CSVVVGTSGAYEQYF. CDR3 nucleotides: TGCAGCGTTGTGGTGGGGACTAGCGGGGCCTACGAGCAGTACTTC.

This clonotype has a handful of counts. This chain links TRBV6-2 or TRBV6-3 with TRBJ1-1; weak D call: TRBD1 (5 bases). Germline CDR1 and CDR2: MNHEY and SVGEGT. The CDR3 is 13 residues long. The V gene lost 7 bases and the J gene lost 1 base, with 10 bases spanning the gap. The CDR3 here is CASKGRRNTEAFF. CDR3 sequence (DNA): TGTGCCAGCAAGGGGAGGAGGAACACTGAAGCTTTCTTT.

This clonotype was detected ten times or more. The chain has TRBV11-2 and TRBJ2-2; D gene unclear. The germline V gene has CDR1 SGHAT and CDR2 FQNNGV. V was shortened by 6 bases and J by 5 bases, with 16 bases between the two germline ends. The CDR3 consists of 15 residues. In DNA, the CDR3 is TGTGCCAGCAGTCCAGTGGGTCGCATGACCGGGGAGCTGTTTTTT. Residues: CASSPVGRMTGELFF. Full variable domain (missing parts from reference TRBV11-2 and TRBJ2-2): EAGVAQSPRYKIIEKRQSVAFWCNPISGHATLYWYQQILGQGPKLLIQFQNNGVVDDSQLPKDRFSAERLKGVDSTLKIQPAKLEDSAVYLCASSPVGRMTGELFFGEGSRLTVL.

The chain uses TRBV11-1 and TRBJ2-1, with D tentatively TRBD1 (7 bases). The CDR3 spans 15 residues. Looked up from germline, CDR1 is SGHAT and CDR2 is FQDESV (reference sequence). The V end was cut by 3 bases, the J end by 7 bases, with 16 bases between. In DNA form, the CDR3 reads TGTGCCAGCAGCTTGGAGGGGGCGCGTTTAAATGAGCAGTTCTTC. As protein: CASSLEGARLNEQFF.

Ten or more counts support this clonotype. V is TRBV9 and J is TRBJ1-2; 8 bases map to TRBD1. V shed 4 bases and J 3 bases; nucleotides not matched to a gene: 2. CDR1 SGDLS and CDR2 YYNGEE come from the germline V gene. This CDR3 is built from 13 residues. The DNA for the CDR3 is TGTGCCAGCAGCTCGGACAGGGACTATGGCTACACCTTC. Protein product: CASSSDRDYGYTF.

The chain carries TRBV19 and TRBJ1-5; D is undetermined. Per the germline V gene, CDR1 is LNHDA and CDR2 is SQIVND (reference sequence). The CDR3 has 17 amino acids. Between the trimmed V and J ends, which lost 3 bases and 3 bases, there was a span of 18 bases. For the CDR3, the DNA is TGTGCCAGTAGTATCTCCGGCGGGCGGGGAGACAATCAGCCCCAGCATTTT. Its translation: CASSISGGRGDNQPQHF. Full variable domain (missing parts from reference TRBV19 and TRBJ1-5): DGGITQSPKYLFRKEGQNVTLSCEQNLNHDAMYWYRQDPGQGLRLIYYSQIVNDFQKGDIAEGYSVSREKKESFPLTVTSAQKNPTAFYLCASSISGGRGDNQPQHFGDGTRLSIL.

This chain connects TRBV6-2 or TRBV6-3 to TRBJ2-7; D is unresolved. Germline CDR1 is MNHEY and CDR2 is SVGEGT. This CDR3 has 15 residues. V was pared by 7 bases and J by 3 bases, with 19 bases between. The chain's CDR3 is CASTIGSPHYYEQYF. The CDR3 bases are TGTGCCAGCACCATAGGCTCCCCGCATTACTACGAGCAGTACTTC.

This clonotype was recorded a few times. This sequence joins TRBV5-4 and TRBJ2-1; D is possibly TRBD2 (6 bases). V gave up 4 bases and J gave up 7 bases, with 12 bases separating them. Germline CDR1 reads SGHNT; CDR2 reads YYREEE (reference sequence). CDR3 length: 13 amino acids. The CDR3 is CASSPSAGNEQFF. The CDR3, as DNA: TGTGCCAGCAGCCCATCGGCGGGGAATGAGCAGTTCTTC. Full variable domain (remainder filled in from reference TRBV5-4 and TRBJ2-1): ETGVTQSPTHLIKTRGQQVTLRCSSQSGHNTVSWYQQALGQGPQFIFQYYREEENGRGNFPPRFSGLQFPNYSSELNVNALELDDSALYLCASSPSAGNEQFFGPGTRLTVL.

The chain carries TRBV13 and TRBJ2-3; 14 bases fit TRBD2. Germline V lookup: CDR1 PRHDT, CDR2 FYEKMQ (reference sequence). V was clipped by 5 bases and J by 0 bases; unmatched bases: 4. This CDR3 is 17 amino acids long. CDR3 region: CASSDRLAGGSTDTQYF. CDR3 bases: TGTGCCAGCAGCGATCGACTAGCGGGAGGGAGCACAGATACGCAGTATTTT.

The sample holds many counts of this clonotype. J is TRBJ2-7 and V is TRBV7-8; D possibly corresponds to TRBD1 (6 bases). Germline CDR1 and CDR2: SGHVS and FQNEAQ. The CDR3 spans 16 residues. V was trimmed by 1 base and J by 3 bases, leaving 16 bases between them. The CDR3 region is CASSLGVGRTVYEQYF. The CDR3 nucleotides read TGTGCCAGCAGCTTAGGTGTGGGCCGGACAGTCTACGAGCAGTACTTC.

This clonotype was seen a few times. The V and J genes are TRBV29-1 and TRBJ1-4, with D possibly matching TRBD1 (6 bases). The CDR3 runs 16 residues. From germline, CDR1 is SQVTM and CDR2 ANQGSEA. V was cut by 3 bases and J by 7 bases, with 21 bases left in between. CDR3 in DNA: TGCAGCGTTGAGGTCCGGACAGCTGAAAGTGGTGAAAAACTGTTTTTT. Its protein product is CSVEVRTAESGEKLFF.

The rearrangement uses TRBV19 and TRBJ1-5, with 7 bases identical to TRBD1. Germline lookup yields CDR1 LNHDA and CDR2 SQIVND (reference sequence). J gave up 6 bases and V 11 bases, and 10 bases lay outside the gene matches. The CDR3 runs to 13 residues. The CDR3 nucleotides are TGTGCCGGTACCTGGGACAGAAGTCAGCCCCAGCATTTT. This sequence encodes CAGTWDRSQPQHF.

This clonotype was counted only a few times. The chain links TRBV7-8 to TRBJ2-1; 14 bases are a match to TRBD2. The CDR3 extends over 17 amino acids. Germline values: CDR1 SGHVS, CDR2 FQNEAQ. The J segment lost 8 bases and the V segment lost 5 bases, leaving 11 bases of the junction unmatched. Here the CDR3 DNA reads TGTGCCAGCAGCCGAATACCGACTAGCGGGAGGGAAGATGAGCAGTTCTTC. It specifies CASSRIPTSGREDEQFF.

This clonotype was seen a handful of times. V and J are TRBV2 and TRBJ2-1; 16 nucleotides line up with TRBD2. CDR1 is SNHLY, CDR2 FYNNEI, per germline. This CDR3 is 15 amino acids long. The trim removed 6 bases at V and 4 bases at J, leaving 0 bases unmatched. The CDR3 region has the DNA TGTGCCAGCAGGGGACTAGCGGGAGGGTACAATGAGCAGTTCTTC. It specifies CASRGLAGGYNEQFF.

In its sample, this clonotype was seen a few times. The J gene is TRBJ2-1, the V gene TRBV5-1; 7 nucleotides align to TRBD2. The CDR3 has 14 residues. Trimming took 4 bases from V and 7 from J; bases not matched to a gene: 8. The germline V gene encodes CDR1 SGHRS and CDR2 YFSETQ. The DNA of the CDR3 is TGCGCCAGCAGCGCCCGGGGAGCGGGGAATGAGCAGTTCTTC. As protein: CASSARGAGNEQFF.

This clonotype showed up just a few times. V and J are TRBV19 and TRBJ1-1, with a possible D match to TRBD1 (5 bases). This CDR3 has 13 amino acids. V was trimmed by 5 bases and J by 2 bases, leaving 9 bases between them. Germline-derived CDR1 and CDR2 are LNHDA and SQIVND (reference sequence). As DNA, the CDR3 is TGTGCCAGTAGTTCGGGGGTAAACACTGAAGCTTTCTTT. It yields the protein CASSSGVNTEAFF.

The CDR3 DNA reads as TGTGCCAGCAGTACACAGGGGGAGCCCCAGCATTTT. Its translation: CASSTQGEPQHF. The genes are TRBV6-5 and TRBJ1-5, with 8 positions matching TRBD1. J lost 8 bases, V lost 5 bases, and 2 bases had no gene match. Per germline, CDR1 MNHEY and CDR2 SVGAGI. The CDR3 is made up of 12 amino acids.

This clonotype was picked up a small number of times. This chain connects TRBV7-6 to TRBJ2-3, with unresolved D. CDR3 length: 14 residues. V lost 3 bases, J lost 2 bases, and 9 bases lay in between. From germline, CDR1 is SGHVS and CDR2 FNYEAQ. The CDR3 protein is CASSLSGHTDTQYF. The CDR3 DNA reads as TGTGCCAGCAGCTTGTCGGGTCACACAGATACGCAGTATTTT.

This clonotype was detected once. The J gene is TRBJ2-1, the V gene TRBV20-1; 12 bases agree with TRBD2. The length of the CDR3 is 17 residues. Trimming cost V 0 bases and J 7 bases; bases outside gene matches: 10. Germline V gene data show CDR1 as DFQATT and CDR2 as SNEGSKA (reference sequence). The CDR3 loop is CSARDSLAGGRRNEQFF. CDR3 nucleotide sequence: TGCAGTGCTAGAGATTCCCTAGCGGGAGGGCGTAGGAATGAGCAGTTCTTC.

Ten or more counts support this clonotype. The CDR3 DNA reads as TGTGCCAGCATGGACGGGGGACAGGGGGCAGGTGGCTACACCTTC. Amino acids: CASMDGGQGAGGYTF. The genes are TRBV7-9 and TRBJ1-2, with 12 bases fitting TRBD1. J lost 7 bases, V lost 7 bases, and 10 bases had no gene match. The CDR3 length is 15 residues. The germline V gene has CDR1 SEHNR and CDR2 FQNEAQ (reference sequence).

This clonotype was counted at least ten times. The DNA of the CDR3 is TGTGCCAGCAGCTCTGGTGCGGGGTGGGACTACGAGCAGTACTTC. Protein product: CASSSGAGWDYEQYF. The chain has TRBV7-8 and TRBJ2-7; weak D call: TRBD2 (6 bases). CDR3 length: 15 residues. Trimming removed 4 bases from V and 3 bases from J, with 16 bases in between. The germline V gene encodes CDR1 SGHVS and CDR2 FQNEAQ.

This clonotype was recorded a few times. J is TRBJ1-3 and V is TRBV19; D gene ambiguous. Germline V gives CDR1 LNHDA, CDR2 SQIVND (reference sequence). This CDR3 comprises 11 residues. V shed 5 bases and J shed 4 bases, with 3 bases lying between them. CDR3 nucleotides: TGTGCCAGTAGTGTCGGAAACACCATATATTTT. The encoded protein is CASSVGNTIYF.

The table lists this clonotype with a few counts. The chain joins TRBV7-6 to TRBJ2-7, with 8 bases aligning to TRBD2. CDR1 and CDR2 from the germline V gene are SGHVS and FNYEAQ. J was trimmed by 2 bases and V by 5 bases; bases with no gene match: 8. The CDR3 is 15 amino acids. The CDR3 loop reads CASSPDDSGAYEQYF. The CDR3 nucleotides are TGTGCCAGCAGCCCGGATGATAGCGGGGCCTACGAGCAGTACTTC.

A few counts support this clonotype. V and J are TRBV5-1 and TRBJ1-6; D is unresolved. Germline V gene data show CDR1 as SGHRS and CDR2 as YFSETQ. V dropped 5 bases and J dropped 7 bases, with 16 bases sitting between them. This CDR3 spans 15 amino acids. CDR3 sequence reads: CASSRTPQANSPLHF. The DNA for the CDR3 is TGCGCCAGCAGTCGGACGCCGCAAGCCAATTCACCCCTCCACTTT.

This clonotype occurred many times. The V and J genes are TRBV7-2 and TRBJ1-3; TRBD1 might be the D (6 bases). The CDR3 contains 16 residues. Germline assignment: CDR1 SGHTA and CDR2 FQGNSA. Trimming pared 5 bases from V and 2 bases from J, leaving 16 bases between. CDR3 loop: CASSPRTASPGNTIYF. In DNA, the CDR3 is TGTGCCAGCAGCCCCCGGACAGCTTCCCCTGGAAACACCATATATTTT.